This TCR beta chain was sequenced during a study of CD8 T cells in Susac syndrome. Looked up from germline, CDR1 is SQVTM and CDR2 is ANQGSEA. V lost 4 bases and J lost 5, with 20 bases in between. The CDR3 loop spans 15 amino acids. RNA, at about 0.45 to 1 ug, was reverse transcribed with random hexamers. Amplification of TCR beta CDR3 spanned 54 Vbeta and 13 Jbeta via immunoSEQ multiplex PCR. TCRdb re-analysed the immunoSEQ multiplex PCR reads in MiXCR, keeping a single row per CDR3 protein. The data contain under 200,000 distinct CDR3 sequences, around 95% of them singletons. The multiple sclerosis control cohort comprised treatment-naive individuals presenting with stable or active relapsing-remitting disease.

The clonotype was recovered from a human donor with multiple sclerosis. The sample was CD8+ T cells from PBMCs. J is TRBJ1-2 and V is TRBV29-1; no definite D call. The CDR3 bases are TGCAGCGTTGTAGGCCAGGAGAAACCCAGTTATGGCTACACCTTC. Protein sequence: CSVVGQEKPSYGYTF.